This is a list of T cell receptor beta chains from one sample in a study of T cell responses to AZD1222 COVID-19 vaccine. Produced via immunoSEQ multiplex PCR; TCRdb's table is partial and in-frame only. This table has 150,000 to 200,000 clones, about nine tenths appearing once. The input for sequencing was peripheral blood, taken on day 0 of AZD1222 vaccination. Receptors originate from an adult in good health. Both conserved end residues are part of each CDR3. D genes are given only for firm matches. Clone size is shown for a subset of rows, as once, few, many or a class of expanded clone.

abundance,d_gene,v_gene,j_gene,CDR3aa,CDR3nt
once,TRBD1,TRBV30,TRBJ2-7,CAWSEGQGKVEQYF,TGTGCCTGGAGTGAGGGACAGGGAAAAGTCGAGCAGTACTTC
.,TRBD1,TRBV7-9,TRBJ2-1,CASSHYTGGSYNEQFF,TGTGCCAGCAGCCACTACACAGGGGGCTCCTACAATGAGCAGTTCTTC
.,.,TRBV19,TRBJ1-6,CASSTGNHSPLHF,TGTGCCAGTAGTACAGGGAACCATTCACCCCTCCACTTT
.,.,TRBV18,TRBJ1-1,CASSPLQARANTEAFF,TGTGCCAGCTCACCACTTCAGGCGAGAGCGAACACTGAAGCTTTCTTT
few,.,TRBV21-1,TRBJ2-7,CASSLSSYEQYF,TGTGCCAGCAGCCTGAGCTCCTACGAGCAGTACTTC
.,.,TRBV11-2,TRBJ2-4,CASSSQLRSGVNIQYF,TGTGCCAGCAGCTCCCAACTCCGTTCGGGAGTAAACATTCAGTACTTC
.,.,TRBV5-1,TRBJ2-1,CASGAVSSYNEQFF,TGCGCCAGCGGAGCGGTTAGCTCCTACAATGAGCAGTTCTTC
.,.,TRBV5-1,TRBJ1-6,CASTSDAGANSPLHF,TGCGCCAGCACCTCGGATGCAGGGGCTAATTCACCCCTCCACTTT
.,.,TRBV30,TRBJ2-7,CAWSVWGVDTYEQYF,TGTGCCTGGAGTGTTTGGGGAGTTGATACCTACGAGCAGTACTTC
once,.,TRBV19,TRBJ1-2,CAHFGETPSDVGYTF,TGTGCCCACTTTGGGGAAACACCCAGCGATGTTGGCTACACCTTC
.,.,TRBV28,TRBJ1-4,CASSTGGTSDEKLFF,TGTGCCAGCAGTACAGGCGGGACGTCCGATGAAAAACTGTTTTTT
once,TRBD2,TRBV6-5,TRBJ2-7,CASRFSGYSYEQYF,TGTGCCAGCAGGTTTAGCGGGTACTCCTACGAGCAGTACTTC
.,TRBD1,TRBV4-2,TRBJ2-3,CASSQERDSGDTQYF,TGTGCCAGCAGCCAAGAGAGGGACAGCGGAGATACGCAGTATTTT
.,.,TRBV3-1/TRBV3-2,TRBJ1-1,CASSQVRNTEAFF,TGTGCCAGCAGCCAAGTTAGGAACACTGAAGCTTTCTTT
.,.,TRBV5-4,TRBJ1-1,CASSLGGKNTEAFF,TGTGCCAGCAGCCTGGGTGGGAAGAACACTGAAGCTTTCTTT
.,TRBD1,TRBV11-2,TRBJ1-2,CASSPGTGGRGYTF,TGTGCCAGCAGCCCCGGGACAGGGGGTAGAGGCTACACCTTC
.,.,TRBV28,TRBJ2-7,CASSPTGPYEQYF,TGTGCCAGCAGTCCTACAGGGCCCTACGAGCAGTACTTC
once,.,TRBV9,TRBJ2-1,CASSVGSRGSSYNEQFF,TGTGCCAGCAGCGTAGGGAGTCGGGGCAGCTCCTACAATGAGCAGTTCTTC
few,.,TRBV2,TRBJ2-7,CASSEAGLGEQYF,TGTGCCAGCAGTGAGGCGGGATTGGGTGAGCAGTACTTC
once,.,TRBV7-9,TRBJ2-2,CASSKQEGELFF,TGTGCCAGCAGCAAGCAGGAGGGGGAGCTGTTTTTT
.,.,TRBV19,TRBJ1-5,CASSTTITSNQPQHF,TGTGCCAGTAGTACGACCATTACAAGCAATCAGCCCCAGCATTTT
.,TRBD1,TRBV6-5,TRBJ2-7,CASSRQGNDYEQYF,TGTGCCAGCAGTCGACAGGGGAATGACTACGAGCAGTACTTC
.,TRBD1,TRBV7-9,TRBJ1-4,CASSPPGQANEKLFF,TGTGCCAGCAGCCCCCCGGGACAGGCAAATGAAAAACTGTTTTTT
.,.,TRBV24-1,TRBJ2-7,CATSDPGRHEQYF,TGTGCCACCAGTGACCCGGGACGGCACGAGCAGTACTTC
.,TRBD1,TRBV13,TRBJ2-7,CASSSRQGLYEQYF,TGTGCCAGCAGCTCCCGACAGGGTCTCTACGAGCAGTACTTC
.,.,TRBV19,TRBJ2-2,CASSRGEFTGELFF,TGTGCCAGTAGTAGGGGGGAATTCACCGGGGAGCTGTTTTTT
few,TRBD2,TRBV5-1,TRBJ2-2,CASSVSGRTGELFF,TGCGCCAGCAGCGTTAGCGGGAGAACCGGGGAGCTGTTTTTT
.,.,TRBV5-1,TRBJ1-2,CASSPDTSRGYTF,TGCGCCAGCAGCCCGGACACCTCGCGTGGCTACACCTTC
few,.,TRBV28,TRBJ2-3,CASIVGAGTDTQYF,TGTGCCAGCATAGTTGGAGCGGGCACAGATACGCAGTATTTT
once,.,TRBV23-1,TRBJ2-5,CASSHCTGEEETQYF,TGCGCCAGCAGTCATTGTACGGGGGAAGAAGAGACCCAGTACTTC
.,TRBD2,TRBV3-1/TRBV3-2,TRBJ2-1,CASSQDKGLAGYNEQFF,TGTGCCAGCAGCCAAGATAAGGGGCTAGCGGGATACAATGAGCAGTTCTTC
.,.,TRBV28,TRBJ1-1,CASRPWGRSTEAFF,TGTGCCAGCAGGCCGTGGGGGCGTAGCACTGAAGCTTTCTTT
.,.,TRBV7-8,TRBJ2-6,CASSLKMTGANVLTF,TGTGCCAGCAGCTTGAAGATGACTGGGGCCAACGTCCTGACTTTC